The next 26 T cell receptor beta chains were all read from a single sample in a study of blood T cell repertoires in COVID-19. Sequencing was performed with immunoSEQ multiplex PCR; in TCRdb, only in-frame clones are kept and a portion is missing. The table lists 85,000 to 110,000 clones, roughly 84% of them singletons. Material: peripheral blood. These receptors came from a human donor in a cohort sampled during active COVID-19.

CDR3 loop: CASSEDRVYGNTIYF. CDR3 nucleotides: TGTGCCAGCAGCGAGGACAGGGTATACGGAAACACCATATATTTT. The chain is built from TRBV5-6 and TRBJ1-3, with 8 bases fitting TRBD1. Per the germline V gene, CDR1 is SGHDT and CDR2 is YYEEEE. With 4 bases clipped from V and 4 bases from J, the junction kept 7 bases outside the gene matches. This CDR3 has 15 residues.

The genes are TRBV19 and TRBJ2-7; weak D call: TRBD2 (5 bases). The V gene lost 3 bases and the J gene lost 2 bases, with 11 bases spanning the gap. Germline V CDR1 and CDR2: LNHDA, SQIVND (reference sequence). This CDR3 comprises 14 residues. CDR3 amino acids: CASSIDGGPYEQYF. As DNA, the CDR3 is TGTGCCAGTAGTATCGATGGAGGACCCTACGAGCAGTACTTC. Full variable domain (rest looked up from reference TRBV19 and TRBJ2-7): DGGITQSPKYLFRKEGQNVTLSCEQNLNHDAMYWYRQDPGQGLRLIYYSQIVNDFQKGDIAEGYSVSREKKESFPLTVTSAQKNPTAFYLCASSIDGGPYEQYFGPGTRLTVT.

V is TRBV20-1 and J is TRBJ2-5; tentatively, D is TRBD1 (6 bases). The V and J ends lost 3 bases and 4 bases respectively, with 15 bases between them. The germline CDR1 and CDR2 sequences are DFQATT and SNEGSKA (reference sequence). There are 14 residues in the CDR3. In DNA form, the CDR3 reads TGCAGTGCTAGTGGCAGGGGTGGGCTAGAGACCCAGTACTTC. Translating gives CSASGRGGLETQYF.

The rearrangement links TRBV4-1 to TRBJ2-5; 7 bases are shared with TRBD2. CDR1 is MGHRA and CDR2 is YSYEKL in the germline V gene. V lost 1 base, J lost 5 bases, and 7 bases stayed unmatched. This CDR3 region has 15 residues. CDR3 protein: CASSQVGGRSETQYF. For the CDR3, the DNA is TGCGCCAGCAGCCAAGTAGGCGGGAGAAGTGAGACCCAGTACTTC.

The chain couples TRBV28 to TRBJ1-6, with D perhaps matching TRBD1 (5 bases). Trimming pared 3 bases from V and 9 bases from J, leaving 12 bases between. The CDR3 consists of 14 residues. Germline CDR1 reads MDHEN; CDR2 reads SYDVKM. The CDR3 nucleotides are TGTGCCAGCAGTTTCGGGGGGGAGTTTTCACCCCTCCACTTT. Translation: CASSFGGEFSPLHF.

This clone came up once. The chain is built from TRBV4-1 and TRBJ2-1, with 13 bases fitting TRBD2. Germline V gives CDR1 MGHRA, CDR2 YSYEKL. The CDR3 consists of 16 residues. The V gene end was trimmed by 0 bases and the J gene end by 8 bases; junction bases not matched to a gene: 4. The CDR3 DNA reads as TGCGCCAGCAGCCAAGACGGACTAGCGGGAGTTGATGAGCAGTTCTTC. Translated, it gives CASSQDGLAGVDEQFF.

The chain carries TRBV27 and TRBJ2-7, with D perhaps matching TRBD1 (5 bases). V lost 2 bases and J 4 bases, leaving 12 bases between the germline ends. In germline, CDR1 is MNHEY, CDR2 SMNVEV (reference sequence). The CDR3 spans 14 residues. The CDR3 reads CASSLRGLEYEQYF. CDR3 sequence (DNA): TGTGCCAGCAGTTTAAGGGGTCTCGAGTACGAGCAGTACTTC.

This clone is a singleton in its sample. CDR3 protein: CASRGWDSLSYEQYF. In DNA, the CDR3 is TGCGCCAGCAGGGGTTGGGACAGTCTTTCCTACGAGCAGTACTTC. The chain has TRBV5-1 and TRBJ2-7; 7 bases line up with TRBD1. The CDR3 is made up of 15 amino acids. Looked up from germline, CDR1 is SGHRS and CDR2 is YFSETQ. Trimming removed 5 bases from V and 1 base from J; junction bases left unmatched: 9.

This clone showed up just once. The J gene is TRBJ2-3, the V gene TRBV18; possibly TRBD2 for D (6 bases). Deletions cut 3 bases from V and 2 bases from J, with 21 bases between. CDR3 length: 18 amino acids. CDR1 and CDR2 (germline): KGHSH, LQKENI. CDR3 bases: TGTGCCAGCTCACCCTTCGATACTAGCTCCCGCTACACAGATACGCAGTATTTT. This encodes CASSPFDTSSRYTDTQYF. Combining the CDR3 with reference TRBV18 and TRBJ2-3 gives the whole variable domain NAGVMQNPRHLVRRRGQEARLRCSPMKGHSHVYWYRQLPEEGLKFMVYLQKENIIDESGMPKERFSAEFPKEGPSILRIQQVVRGDSAAYFCASSPFDTSSRYTDTQYFGPGTRLTVL.

The chain is built from TRBV19 and TRBJ1-2; 8 bases agree with TRBD1. The CDR3 contains 15 residues. Germline V gene lookup returns CDR1 LNHDA and CDR2 SQIVND (reference sequence). The J segment lost 5 bases and the V segment lost 5 bases, leaving 10 bases of the junction unmatched. The CDR3 sequence: CASSPSGGARYGYTF. The CDR3 coding sequence is TGTGCCAGTAGTCCTTCAGGGGGCGCGCGGTATGGCTACACCTTC.

The DNA for the CDR3 is TGTGCCAGCAGTGGTCCAGGCGAATACAATGAGCAGTTCTTC. This encodes CASSGPGEYNEQFF. The genes are TRBV25-1 and TRBJ2-1; no reliable D call. The CDR3 length is 14 residues. Germline V gene lookup returns CDR1 MGHDK and CDR2 SYGVNS. The V end was cut by 4 bases, the J end by 4 bases, with 11 bases between.

The chain joins TRBV5-6 to TRBJ2-1, with D unclear. The CDR3 is made up of 14 amino acids. V lost 2 bases to trimming and J lost 0 bases, with 6 bases between them. Per the germline V gene, CDR1 is SGHDT and CDR2 is YYEEEE. The CDR3 DNA sequence: TGTGCCAGCAGCTTCCCGAGCTCCTACAATGAGCAGTTCTTC. Translating gives CASSFPSSYNEQFF. Based on the CDR3 plus reference TRBV5-6 and TRBJ2-1, the full variable domain is DAGVTQSPTHLIKTRGQQVTLRCSPKSGHDTVSWYQQALGQGPQFIFQYYEEEERQRGNFPDRFSGHQFPNYSSELNVNALLLGDSALYLCASSFPSSYNEQFFGPGTRLTVL.

The chain employs TRBV4-2 and TRBJ1-1; possible D gene TRBD1, 5 bases. CDR3 length: 14 amino acids. With 0 bases removed from V and 1 base from J, the gap between germline ends came to 6 bases. In germline, CDR1 is LGHNA, CDR2 YNFKEQ. CDR3: CASSQDRENTEAFF. For the CDR3, the DNA is TGTGCCAGCAGCCAAGACAGGGAGAACACTGAAGCTTTCTTT.

The chain couples TRBV7-9 to TRBJ2-5, with TRBD1 matching over 7 bases. Germline trimming cut 5 bases from V and 2 bases from J; bases unmatched to any gene: 5. Germline CDR1 is SEHNR and CDR2 is FQNEAQ (reference sequence). CDR3 length equals 14 residues. CDR3 sequence: CASSAGDRQETQYF. The CDR3 nucleotides are TGTGCCAGCAGCGCCGGGGACAGACAAGAGACCCAGTACTTC.

This chain links TRBV6-5 with TRBJ1-3; TRBD1 aligns across 7 bases. Germline lookup yields CDR1 MNHEY and CDR2 SVGAGI. The CDR3 spans 14 residues. Unmatched junction bases numbered 6, after V lost 6 bases and J lost 4 bases. This CDR3 is CASRVTGMGNTIYF. The CDR3 coding sequence is TGTGCCAGCAGAGTGACAGGGATGGGAAACACCATATATTTT.

The chain has TRBV3-1 (or the pseudogene TRBV3-2) and TRBJ2-3; D might be TRBD2 (6 bases). Deletions cut 6 bases from V and 1 base from J, with 11 bases between. Germline V lookup: CDR1 LGHDT, CDR2 YNNKEL (reference sequence). CDR3 length: 14 amino acids. The CDR3 region is CASSSGGGTDTQYF. The CDR3 nucleotides read TGTGCCAGCAGTTCCGGGGGAGGCACAGATACGCAGTATTTT.

This sequence joins TRBV7-2 and TRBJ1-1, with a possible D match to TRBD1 (5 bases). In germline, CDR1 is SGHTA, CDR2 FQGNSA. The CDR3 covers 15 residues. Between the trimmed V and J ends, which lost 1 base and 6 bases, there was a span of 15 bases. This CDR3 reads CASSLVGGERAEAFF. CDR3 sequence (DNA): TGTGCCAGCAGCTTAGTTGGGGGGGAACGGGCTGAAGCTTTCTTT.

The sample holds a few counts of this clone. The chain carries TRBV28 and TRBJ1-1; D is uncertain. V dropped 3 bases and J dropped 4 bases, with 9 bases sitting between them. The CDR3 runs 13 residues. Looked up from germline, CDR1 is MDHEN and CDR2 is SYDVKM. The CDR3 coding sequence is TGTGCCAGCAGTTTCGCGGGATCCACTGAAGCTTTCTTT. It codes for CASSFAGSTEAFF.

This clone was found once. The V and J genes are TRBV5-8 and TRBJ1-1; D is perhaps TRBD1 (6 bases). Germline loops: CDR1 SGHTS, CDR2 YDEGEE. CDR3 length: 14 amino acids. V was cut by 4 bases and J by 5 bases, with 15 bases left in between. Here the CDR3 reads CASSRGGAGTEAFF. The CDR3 DNA reads TGTGCCAGCAGCCGAGGGGGGGCTGGGACTGAAGCTTTCTTT.

V is TRBV5-1 and J is TRBJ2-1; 14 bases align to TRBD2. The CDR3 is 16 amino acids. The V segment lost 3 bases and the J segment 7 bases; nucleotides outside the gene matches: 6. CDR1 SGHRS and CDR2 YFSETQ come from the germline V gene. CDR3 amino acids: CASSWGLAGVLNEQFF. In nucleotides, the CDR3 is TGCGCCAGCAGCTGGGGACTAGCGGGAGTATTAAATGAGCAGTTCTTC. The whole variable domain, remainder taken from reference TRBV5-1 and TRBJ2-1, is KAGVTQTPRYLIKTRGQQVTLSCSPISGHRSVSWYQQTPGQGLQFLFEYFSETQRNKGNFPGRFSGRQFSNSRSEMNVSTLELGDSALYLCASSWGLAGVLNEQFFGPGTRLTVL.

V gene TRBV29-1 combines with J gene TRBJ2-1; tentatively, D is TRBD2 (7 bases). The CDR3 is 14 residues long. Germline CDR1 SQVTM, CDR2 ANQGSEA. V dropped 4 bases and J dropped 4 bases, with 14 bases sitting between them. CDR3: CSVGGGRTYNEQFF. As DNA, the CDR3 is TGCAGCGTTGGCGGGGGCCGAACGTACAATGAGCAGTTCTTC.

The rearrangement joins TRBV6-5 to TRBJ2-3, with TRBD2 matching over 10 bases. The ends lost 5 bases at V and 7 bases at J; junction bases unmatched: 6. The CDR3 extends over 14 amino acids. Germline V CDR1 and CDR2: MNHEY, SVGAGI. CDR3 sequence reads: CASSQRGGMNTQYF. Here the CDR3 DNA reads TGTGCCAGCAGTCAGCGGGGGGGCATGAATACGCAGTATTTT.

This chain joins TRBV7-2 and TRBJ1-1; TRBD1 agrees at 10 bases. This CDR3 spans 15 amino acids. V shed 0 bases, J shed 3 bases, and the junction held 1 base outside the gene matches. The V gene's germline CDR1 is SGHTA and CDR2 FQGNSA. Written as DNA, the CDR3 is TGTGCCAGCAGCTTAGCCGGGACAGGGGACACTGAAGCTTTCTTT. This translates into CASSLAGTGDTEAFF.

V and J are TRBV19 and TRBJ2-7, with D tentatively TRBD1 (5 bases). This CDR3 is built from 16 residues. Germline values: CDR1 LNHDA, CDR2 SQIVND (reference sequence). The V gene lost 0 bases and the J gene lost 2 bases, with 14 bases spanning the gap. The CDR3 is CASSIDRWGSTYEQYF. In DNA form, the CDR3 reads TGTGCCAGTAGTATAGATCGGTGGGGCAGTACCTACGAGCAGTACTTC. Looking up the rest from reference TRBV19 and TRBJ2-7 gives the full variable domain: DGGITQSPKYLFRKEGQNVTLSCEQNLNHDAMYWYRQDPGQGLRLIYYSQIVNDFQKGDIAEGYSVSREKKESFPLTVTSAQKNPTAFYLCASSIDRWGSTYEQYFGPGTRLTVT.

The chain has TRBV5-8 and TRBJ2-1; 8 bases map to TRBD2. This CDR3 region has 15 residues. Germline-derived CDR1 and CDR2 are SGHTS and YDEGEE. V shed 0 bases and J 8 bases; nucleotides not matched to a gene: 7. The CDR3 DNA reads as TGTGCCAGCAGCTTGGGGGCGGGGGGTACAGATGAGCAGTTCTTC. It translates to CASSLGAGGTDEQFF.

The gene calls are TRBV10-3 and TRBJ1-4, with unresolved D. V lost 0 bases to trimming and J lost 8 bases, with 10 bases between them. The CDR3 totals 14 residues. The germline V gene has CDR1 ENHRY and CDR2 SYGVKD. Written as DNA, the CDR3 is TGTGCCATCAGTGAGTCCAAGGGAGAGGAAAAACTGTTTTTT. Protein product: CAISESKGEEKLFF.